Listed here are 32 T cell receptor beta chains from one sample, sequenced in a study of T cell responses to AZD1222 COVID-19 vaccine. Sequencing was performed with immunoSEQ multiplex PCR; in TCRdb, only in-frame clones are kept and a portion is missing. This sample carries roughly 190,000 clones, approximately 91% of them seen once, and the ten largest clones take 0.95% to 1%. The sequences come from peripheral blood, collected on day 0 of AZD1222 vaccination. The source is an adult in good health.

The chain recombines TRBV7-8 with TRBJ2-7; the D gene is possibly TRBD1 (7 bases). Germline lookup yields CDR1 SGHVS and CDR2 FQNEAQ. This CDR3 contains 17 residues. Trimming stripped 3 bases from V and 0 bases from J, with 18 bases between. The CDR3 is CASSLRAGGTISYEQYF. The CDR3, as DNA: TGTGCCAGCAGCTTGAGGGCAGGGGGGACCATCTCCTACGAGCAGTACTTC.

The gene calls are TRBV7-9 and TRBJ2-7; TRBD2 matches 11 bases. Per the germline V gene, CDR1 is SEHNR and CDR2 is FQNEAQ (reference sequence). This CDR3 region has 19 residues. With 4 bases clipped from V and 0 bases from J, the junction kept 14 bases outside the gene matches. As DNA, the CDR3 is TGTGCCAGCAGCTCGCCCCAGGGGACTAGCGGCCACATCTCCTACGAGCAGTACTTC. Translated, it gives CASSSPQGTSGHISYEQYF.

The chain employs TRBV7-9 and TRBJ1-2; 7 nucleotides align to TRBD1. After removal of 6 bases from V and 7 bases from J, the junction contained 14 bases not matched to a gene. CDR3 length equals 15 residues. Germline V lookup: CDR1 SEHNR, CDR2 FQNEAQ (reference sequence). In DNA form, the CDR3 reads TGTGCCAGCAGATTCGGCCGGACAGGAGAGGGTGGCTACACCTTC. Protein sequence: CASRFGRTGEGGYTF.

The rearrangement joins TRBV5-1 to TRBJ2-1; D is undetermined. This CDR3 region has 13 residues. Per the germline V gene, CDR1 is SGHRS and CDR2 is YFSETQ. V lost 7 bases and J lost 9, with 17 bases in between. The CDR3: CASRPVPGGEQFF. CDR3 bases: TGCGCCAGCCGACCGGTCCCGGGCGGTGAGCAGTTCTTC.

This chain links TRBV25-1 with TRBJ2-7; 9 positions agree with TRBD1. The V segment lost 3 bases and the J segment 6 bases; nucleotides outside the gene matches: 9. This CDR3 comprises 15 residues. Germline CDR1 MGHDK, CDR2 SYGVNS. The CDR3 is CASSDWTGVRGEQYF. In nucleotides, the CDR3 is TGTGCCAGCAGTGACTGGACAGGGGTAAGGGGCGAGCAGTACTTC.

V is TRBV11-2 and J is TRBJ2-7; TRBD2 might be the D (6 bases). The V end lost 5 bases, the J end lost 4 bases, and 18 bases lay between the germline ends. This CDR3 contains 15 residues. Germline CDR1 reads SGHAT; CDR2 reads FQNNGV. DNA of the CDR3: TGTGCCAGCAGCCCAGGCCGGGACTCTTGGTACGAGCAGTACTTC. Translated: CASSPGRDSWYEQYF.

J is TRBJ2-7 and V is TRBV4-2; 8 nucleotides agree with TRBD2. The germline gives CDR1 LGHNA, CDR2 YNFKEQ. V trimming: 4 bases; J trimming: 0 bases; junction bases outside the gene matches: 8. This CDR3 is 16 amino acids long. The chain's CDR3 is CASSPIAGTDSYEQYF. In nucleotides, the CDR3 is TGTGCCAGCAGCCCTATAGCGGGGACCGACTCCTACGAGCAGTACTTC.

The J gene is TRBJ2-7, the V gene TRBV11-2; 12 bases line up with TRBD2. J was trimmed by 1 base and V by 6 bases; bases with no gene match: 7. Germline V lookup: CDR1 SGHAT, CDR2 FQNNGV. The length of the CDR3 is 16 residues. CDR3 sequence: CASSHTSGRPSYEQYF. CDR3 sequence (DNA): TGTGCCAGCAGTCACACTAGCGGGAGGCCATCCTACGAGCAGTACTTC. The complete variable domain, with remaining parts taken from reference TRBV11-2 and TRBJ2-7, reads EAGVAQSPRYKIIEKRQSVAFWCNPISGHATLYWYQQILGQGPKLLIQFQNNGVVDDSQLPKDRFSAERLKGVDSTLKIQPAKLEDSAVYLCASSHTSGRPSYEQYFGPGTRLTVT.

This clone was detected once. The chain employs TRBV7-2 and TRBJ2-3; 9 positions match TRBD1. The CDR3 sequence is 15 residues long. Trimming took 5 bases from V and 3 from J; bases not matched to a gene: 6. Germline CDR1 and CDR2: SGHTA and FQGNSA. CDR3 in DNA: TGTGCCAGCAGCCCTGGACAGGGGAGAACAGATACGCAGTATTTT. Amino acids: CASSPGQGRTDTQYF.

The V and J genes are TRBV5-8 and TRBJ2-5, with a possible D match to TRBD2 (6 bases). CDR3 length equals 15 residues. Germline loops: CDR1 SGHTS, CDR2 YDEGEE. Trimming shortened V by 5 bases and J by 5 bases, and 19 bases separated the two germline ends. The CDR3, as DNA: TGTGCCAGCAGACCCCATGCGGGGACGGCCGAGACCCAGTACTTC. It specifies CASRPHAGTAETQYF.

The rearrangement uses TRBV6-4 and TRBJ2-1, with 12 bases that match TRBD2. Germline V gene lookup returns CDR1 MRHNA and CDR2 SNTAGT. Trimming removed 3 bases from V and 10 bases from J; junction bases left unmatched: 4. This CDR3 is built from 14 residues. The CDR3 here is CASSETSGGWEQFF. The CDR3, as DNA: TGTGCCAGCAGTGAGACTAGCGGGGGATGGGAGCAGTTCTTC.

This clone occurred once. The CDR3 spells CASSLVPGGAAPNSPLHF. The DNA of the CDR3 is TGTGCCAGCAGCTTAGTCCCGGGGGGGGCAGCTCCTAATTCACCCCTCCACTTT. The chain carries TRBV11-2 and TRBJ1-6, with D tentatively TRBD1 (6 bases). CDR1 SGHAT and CDR2 FQNNGV come from the germline V gene. This CDR3 region has 18 residues. V was pared by 1 base and J by 6 bases, with 19 bases between.

This chain joins TRBV6-2 or TRBV6-3 and TRBJ1-2; D not resolved. The CDR3 totals 12 residues. The V end lost 2 bases, the J end lost 3 bases, and 4 bases lay between the germline ends. CDR1 and CDR2 from the germline V gene are MNHEY and SVGEGT. The CDR3 sequence is CASSYTDYGYTF. In DNA form, the CDR3 reads TGTGCCAGCAGTTACACGGACTATGGCTACACCTTC.

The genes are TRBV6-5 and TRBJ2-7; 9 positions agree with TRBD1. Germline V CDR1 and CDR2: MNHEY, SVGAGI. The CDR3 contains 16 residues. Losses at the gene ends were 4 bases for V and 4 bases for J; bases not matched to a gene: 11. The CDR3 reads CASSSTPGQGIYEQYF. The CDR3 region has the DNA TGTGCCAGCAGTTCTACCCCGGGACAGGGTATTTACGAGCAGTACTTC.

The chain uses TRBV15 and TRBJ1-6, with a tentative D call TRBD1 (5 bases). V lost 4 bases and J lost 8, with 15 bases in between. Germline CDR1 is LNHNV and CDR2 is YYDKDF (reference sequence). This CDR3 contains 15 residues. The CDR3 region is CATSIGRGIYSPLHF. The CDR3 bases are TGTGCCACCAGCATCGGGAGGGGTATATATTCACCCCTCCACTTT.

This chain joins TRBV7-2 and TRBJ2-7; the D is unclear. With 3 bases removed from V and 0 bases from J, the gap between germline ends came to 9 bases. Per germline, CDR1 SGHTA and CDR2 FQGNSA. CDR3 length equals 14 residues. The CDR3 loop is CASSFTTSSYEQYF. In DNA, the CDR3 is TGTGCCAGCAGCTTTACTACAAGCTCCTACGAGCAGTACTTC.

This chain links TRBV5-4 with TRBJ2-3, with 13 bases fitting TRBD2. J lost 5 bases, V lost 4 bases, and 7 bases had no gene match. Looked up from germline, CDR1 is SGHNT and CDR2 is YYREEE (reference sequence). The CDR3 runs 16 residues. CDR3 amino acids: CASSVTSGGSQDTQYF. The CDR3 bases are TGTGCCAGCAGCGTGACTAGCGGGGGGTCGCAAGATACGCAGTATTTT.

The rearrangement joins TRBV27 to TRBJ2-7; maybe TRBD2 (5 bases). Trimming cost V 5 bases and J 11 bases, with 34 bases left between them. Per germline, CDR1 MNHEY and CDR2 SMNVEV (reference sequence). The CDR3 totals 18 residues. This CDR3 is CASSKGLASSGQRWAEYF. CDR3 coding DNA: TGTGCCAGCAGTAAGGGCCTAGCCTCAAGTGGGCAAAGGTGGGCTGAGTACTTC.

This chain links TRBV12-5 with TRBJ2-5; 7 bases are a match to TRBD1. The CDR3 length is 13 residues. Germline loops: CDR1 LGHNT, CDR2 FRNRAP. The junction had 2 bases not matched to a gene; V was cut back by 3 bases and J by 4 bases. The CDR3 nucleotides are TGTGCTAGTGGTTTCGCAGGGGGAGAGACCCAGTACTTC. This translates into CASGFAGGETQYF.

The rearrangement joins TRBV28 to TRBJ1-4, with D unresolved. V dropped 7 bases and J dropped 3 bases, with 12 bases sitting between them. This CDR3 is 14 amino acids long. Germline V gene data show CDR1 as MDHEN and CDR2 as SYDVKM. CDR3 region: CASILSGANEKLFF. The DNA of the CDR3 is TGTGCCAGCATATTAAGTGGCGCTAATGAAAAACTGTTTTTT.

V usage is TRBV7-8 and J usage is TRBJ1-4; D possibly corresponds to TRBD1 (6 bases). Germline CDR1 reads SGHVS; CDR2 reads FQNEAQ. The CDR3 is 15 residues long. With 5 bases removed from V and 7 bases from J, the gap between germline ends came to 17 bases. CDR3: CASSPITGFAEKLFF. CDR3 coding DNA: TGTGCCAGCAGCCCGATTACAGGGTTCGCTGAAAAACTGTTTTTT.

The chain combines TRBV2 with TRBJ1-4; D remains unclear. Germline loops: CDR1 SNHLY, CDR2 FYNNEI. This CDR3 comprises 14 residues. V dropped 6 bases and J dropped 4 bases, with 12 bases sitting between them. The CDR3 region is CASSLGRLNEKLFF. DNA of the CDR3: TGTGCCAGCAGCTTAGGCCGACTTAATGAAAAACTGTTTTTT.

This clone was recorded only once. The chain couples TRBV25-1 to TRBJ2-5, with D hard to call. The CDR3 length is 14 residues. Germline CDR1 reads MGHDK; CDR2 reads SYGVNS. V gave up 1 base and J gave up 3 bases, with 9 bases separating them. CDR3 region: CASSEFEREETQYF. As DNA, the CDR3 is TGTGCCAGCAGTGAATTTGAGAGAGAAGAGACCCAGTACTTC.

The chain recombines TRBV6-2 or TRBV6-3 with TRBJ2-1; 10 bases fit TRBD2. Trimming cost V 0 bases and J 6 bases; bases outside gene matches: 2. CDR3 size: 15 residues. Germline assignment: CDR1 MNHEY and CDR2 SVGEGT. The CDR3 coding sequence is TGTGCCAGCAGTTACTCTAGCGGGGGGATCAATGAGCAGTTCTTC. It yields the protein CASSYSSGGINEQFF.

The V gene is TRBV27, the J gene TRBJ2-4; perhaps TRBD1 as D (6 bases). V lost 3 bases to trimming and J lost 3 bases, with 12 bases between them. Germline values: CDR1 MNHEY, CDR2 SMNVEV (reference sequence). The CDR3 extends over 15 amino acids. CDR3 amino acids: CASSFSQGYKNIQYF. DNA for the CDR3: TGTGCCAGCAGTTTTTCTCAGGGGTACAAAAACATTCAGTACTTC.

This chain joins TRBV7-2 and TRBJ2-2; D possibly corresponds to TRBD2 (6 bases). The V gene lost 6 bases and the J gene lost 1 base, with 12 bases spanning the gap. This CDR3 has 15 residues. Germline V gene lookup returns CDR1 SGHTA and CDR2 FQGNSA. The CDR3 protein is CASRPRERNTGELFF. DNA for the CDR3: TGTGCCAGCAGACCCCGGGAGAGGAACACCGGGGAGCTGTTTTTT.

The chain recombines TRBV28 with TRBJ2-7, with unresolved D. The V end lost 10 bases, the J end lost 6 bases, and 19 bases lay between the germline ends. There are 13 residues in the CDR3. Germline V lookup: CDR1 MDHEN, CDR2 SYDVKM. The CDR3 DNA reads as TGTGCCATAGGAACTCTTACAGACGTCGAGCAGTACTTC. Translating gives CAIGTLTDVEQYF.

J is TRBJ1-6 and V is TRBV12-3 or TRBV12-4; D unresolved. This CDR3 is built from 12 residues. With 5 bases removed from V and 8 bases from J, the gap between germline ends came to 7 bases. Here the CDR3 reads CASSRSYSPLHF. The CDR3 DNA reads as TGTGCCAGCAGTCGTTCGTATTCACCCCTCCACTTT.

This chain uses TRBV14 with TRBJ2-2; D possibly matches TRBD1 or TRBD2 (5 bases each). Trimming left V 4 bases short and J 2 bases short, with 26 bases between. CDR1 and CDR2 (germline): SGHDN, FVKESK. The CDR3 contains 20 residues. The CDR3 region has the DNA TGTGCCAGCAGCCGGAGAGGGGACGACCTTCCCCAGCGAAACACCGGGGAGCTGTTTTTT. Encoded protein: CASSRRGDDLPQRNTGELFF.

J is TRBJ2-7 and V is TRBV27; the D gene is possibly TRBD1 (5 bases). CDR3 length equals 18 residues. With 4 bases removed from V and 2 bases from J, the gap between germline ends came to 24 bases. Germline V gene sequence: CDR1 MNHEY, CDR2 SMNVEV (reference sequence). The CDR3 nucleotides read TGTGCCAGCAGTTCCTCTGTCGTAGGCGGATTCAGGGCCTACGAGCAGTACTTC. Translation: CASSSSVVGGFRAYEQYF.

The chain carries TRBV6-2 or TRBV6-3 and TRBJ1-5; TRBD1 might be the D (5 bases). The germline V gene encodes CDR1 MNHEY and CDR2 SVGEGT. This CDR3 spans 15 amino acids. The V gene lost 0 bases and the J gene lost 3 bases, with 9 bases spanning the gap. CDR3 protein: CASSYSGRVNQPQHF. The DNA of the CDR3 is TGTGCCAGCAGTTACTCTGGCAGGGTCAATCAGCCCCAGCATTTT.

The V call is TRBV5-1, the J call TRBJ2-2; D not resolved. Per germline, CDR1 SGHRS and CDR2 YFSETQ. The CDR3 runs 14 residues. V lost 2 bases and J 4 bases, leaving 9 bases between the germline ends. The CDR3 loop is CASSLSQTTGELFF. DNA for the CDR3: TGCGCCAGCAGCTTATCACAAACCACCGGGGAGCTGTTTTTT.